This TCR beta chain is from a study of T cell responses to AZD1222 COVID-19 vaccine. The overall study: Analyses pooled second doses at about 4 or about 12 weeks.

Repertoires were generated with immunoSEQ multiplex PCR, while TCRdb's copy carries only in-frame clones and drops some. The sample contains 110,000 to 150,000 clones, more than 85% of which appear only once. Unmatched junction bases numbered 2, after V lost 5 bases and J lost 0 bases. The CDR3 loop spans 15 amino acids. The V gene's germline CDR1 is KGHDR and CDR2 SFDVKD. With respect to this clone: The sample has other DNA sequences that encode this CDR3 too.

The source was peripheral blood, collected on day 0 of AZD1222 vaccination. This TCR was recovered from an adult in good health. The chain uses TRBV24-1 and TRBJ2-1, with TRBD2 identical over 8 bases. In nucleotides, the CDR3 is TGTGCCACCAGTGGCAGCGGGAGCTCCTACAATGAGCAGTTCTTC. The encoded protein is CATSGSGSSYNEQFF.